The next 20 T cell receptor beta chains were all read from a single sample in a study of control samples from healthy donors and cancer patients. Data came from immunoSEQ multiplex PCR; TCRdb stores just in-frame clones and leaves some out. The data hold roughly 190,000 clones, with roughly nine tenths observed a single time. Sequencing was performed on blood. These receptors came from a woman aged 25 to 45 in good health.

This chain uses TRBV18 with TRBJ2-5, with D possibly called TRBD1 or TRBD2 (5 bases each). The germline V gene has CDR1 KGHSH and CDR2 LQKENI. Trimming took 2 bases from V and 2 from J, leaving 15 bases between them. This CDR3 spans 16 amino acids. DNA for the CDR3: TGTGCCAGCTCACCATCCAGGGTGGGCGGGCAAGAGACCCAGTACTTC. Translating gives CASSPSRVGGQETQYF.

The V and J genes are TRBV30 and TRBJ2-3, with D perhaps TRBD1 or TRBD2 (5 bases each). V was clipped by 2 bases and J by 5 bases, with 14 bases between them. The CDR3 is 14 amino acids. CDR1 is GTSNPN and CDR2 is SVGIG in the germline V gene (reference sequence). CDR3 sequence reads: CAWSTGRRVDTQYF. CDR3 nucleotide sequence: TGTGCCTGGAGTACGGGACGCCGGGTAGATACGCAGTATTTT. Using reference TRBV30 and TRBJ2-3 for the parts outside the CDR3, the full variable domain is SQTIHQWPATLVQPVGSPLSLECTVEGTSNPNLYWYRQAAGRGLQLLFYSVGIGQISSEVPQNLSASRPQDRQFILSSKKLLLSDSGFYLCAWSTGRRVDTQYFGPGTRLTVL.

The J gene is TRBJ2-7, the V gene TRBV11-1, with D uncertain. V was clipped by 1 base and J by 2 bases, with 12 bases between them. From germline, CDR1 is SGHAT and CDR2 FQDESV (reference sequence). The CDR3 contains 15 residues. For the CDR3, the DNA is TGTGCCAGCAGCTTAGGATCCCTACCCCCCTACGAGCAGTACTTC. Translated, it gives CASSLGSLPPYEQYF.

V usage is TRBV3-1 (or the pseudogene TRBV3-2) and J usage is TRBJ1-1; perhaps TRBD1 as D (6 bases). CDR1 is LGHDT and CDR2 is YNNKEL in the germline V gene (reference sequence). This CDR3 is 14 amino acids long. V was trimmed by 4 bases and J by 3 bases, leaving 12 bases between them. CDR3 sequence (DNA): TGTGCCAGCAGCCCCCTACAGGGATACACTGAAGCTTTCTTT. Amino acid sequence: CASSPLQGYTEAFF.

The rearrangement joins TRBV29-1 to TRBJ1-1; the D gene is possibly TRBD1 (6 bases). CDR1 is SQVTM and CDR2 is ANQGSEA in the germline V gene. The CDR3 is made up of 14 amino acids. The V end lost 0 bases, the J end lost 3 bases, and 11 bases lay between the germline ends. CDR3 amino acids: CSVEDFSGDTEAFF. CDR3 sequence (DNA): TGCAGCGTTGAAGATTTTTCAGGGGACACTGAAGCTTTCTTT.

The chain couples TRBV2 to TRBJ1-4; D gene uncertain. Trimming cost V 6 bases and J 1 base, with 6 bases left between them. Per the germline V gene, CDR1 is SNHLY and CDR2 is FYNNEI. There are 13 residues in the CDR3. CDR3 amino acids: CASRARTNEKLFF. CDR3 nucleotides: TGTGCCAGCAGAGCTCGAACTAATGAAAAACTGTTTTTT.

The rearrangement links TRBV6-2 or TRBV6-3 to TRBJ2-7, with 10 nucleotides matching TRBD2. V shed 2 bases and J 5 bases; nucleotides not matched to a gene: 3. This CDR3 has 14 residues. Looked up from germline, CDR1 is MNHEY and CDR2 is SVGEGT. The CDR3 nucleotides read TGTGCCAGCAGTTACGGCCTAGCGGGGGACGAGCAGTACTTC. Amino acids: CASSYGLAGDEQYF.

This rearrangement joins TRBV12-3 or TRBV12-4 to TRBJ1-4; D uncertain. The V end was cut by 8 bases, the J end by 7 bases, with 8 bases between. CDR3 length: 11 residues. The chain's CDR3 is CASSQAEKLFF. The CDR3 nucleotides are TGTGCCAGCTCGCAGGCTGAAAAACTGTTTTTT.

The rearrangement links TRBV6-4 to TRBJ2-1; 14 bases line up with TRBD2. Per germline, CDR1 MRHNA and CDR2 SNTAGT. Germline trimming cut 3 bases from V and 8 bases from J; bases unmatched to any gene: 6. The CDR3 extends over 16 amino acids. The CDR3 sequence is CASSETGLAGADEQFF. CDR3 bases: TGTGCCAGCAGTGAAACGGGACTAGCGGGAGCAGATGAGCAGTTCTTC.

The V gene is TRBV19, the J gene TRBJ1-4; 7 bases agree with TRBD1. CDR3 length: 12 residues. The trim removed 5 bases at V and 7 bases at J, leaving 1 base unmatched. Germline V gene lookup returns CDR1 LNHDA and CDR2 SQIVND (reference sequence). The CDR3 here is CASSAGGEKLFF. In nucleotides, the CDR3 is TGTGCCAGTAGTGCAGGGGGTGAAAAACTGTTTTTT. Variable domain in full (rest from reference TRBV19 and TRBJ1-4): DGGITQSPKYLFRKEGQNVTLSCEQNLNHDAMYWYRQDPGQGLRLIYYSQIVNDFQKGDIAEGYSVSREKKESFPLTVTSAQKNPTAFYLCASSAGGEKLFFGSGTQLSVL.

With regard to this clone: Other DNA sequences from this sample encode an identical CDR3 as well. The chain joins TRBV7-2 to TRBJ2-7, with 13 bases fitting TRBD2. CDR1 and CDR2 from the germline V gene are SGHTA and FQGNSA. The CDR3 is 15 amino acids. V was clipped by 3 bases and J by 2 bases; unmatched bases: 1. CDR3 DNA: TGTGCCAGCAGCTTGGGACTAGCGGGGCCCTACGAGCAGTACTTC. Protein sequence: CASSLGLAGPYEQYF.

The chain employs TRBV11-3 and TRBJ1-1; TRBD1 matches 8 bases. CDR3 size: 17 residues. J gave up 2 bases and V 1 base, and 9 bases lay outside the gene matches. Per the germline V gene, CDR1 is SGHNT and CDR2 is YENEEA. The CDR3 reads CASSLGRDRRLNTEAFF. Here the CDR3 DNA reads TGTGCCAGCAGCTTAGGCCGGGACAGGAGACTTAACACTGAAGCTTTCTTT. The variable domain in full, with the rest retrieved from reference TRBV11-3 and TRBJ1-1, is EAGVVQSPRYKIIEKKQPVAFWCNPISGHNTLYWYLQNLGQGPELLIRYENEEAVDDSQLPKDRFSAERLKGVDSTLKIQPAELGDSAVYLCASSLGRDRRLNTEAFFGQGTRLTVV.

The rearrangement uses TRBV11-2 and TRBJ2-7, with TRBD1 identical over 7 bases. The V gene end was trimmed by 5 bases and the J gene end by 3 bases; junction bases not matched to a gene: 4. CDR3 length: 13 residues. In germline, CDR1 is SGHAT, CDR2 FQNNGV. The CDR3 is CASSDTGVYEQYF. The DNA for the CDR3 is TGTGCCAGCAGCGACACAGGGGTCTACGAGCAGTACTTC. The entire variable domain, with the rest obtained from reference TRBV11-2 and TRBJ2-7, is as follows: EAGVAQSPRYKIIEKRQSVAFWCNPISGHATLYWYQQILGQGPKLLIQFQNNGVVDDSQLPKDRFSAERLKGVDSTLKIQPAKLEDSAVYLCASSDTGVYEQYFGPGTRLTVT.

The V and J genes are TRBV11-3 and TRBJ2-1; 10 positions agree with TRBD2. The CDR3 sequence is 15 residues long. J gave up 8 bases and V 5 bases, and 9 bases lay outside the gene matches. The germline CDR1 and CDR2 sequences are SGHNT and YENEEA. The CDR3 loop reads CASSETSGAIYEQFF. CDR3 nucleotide sequence: TGTGCCAGCAGCGAAACTAGCGGGGCGATATATGAGCAGTTCTTC. Looking up the rest from reference TRBV11-3 and TRBJ2-1 gives the full variable domain: EAGVVQSPRYKIIEKKQPVAFWCNPISGHNTLYWYLQNLGQGPELLIRYENEEAVDDSQLPKDRFSAERLKGVDSTLKIQPAELGDSAVYLCASSETSGAIYEQFFGPGTRLTVL.

There are a few counts of this clone. This sequence joins TRBV5-4 and TRBJ1-1; 9 nucleotides align to TRBD1. Trimming at V came to 6 bases and at J to 5 bases, leaving 8 bases not matched to a gene. CDR1 is SGHNT and CDR2 is YYREEE in the germline V gene (reference sequence). This CDR3 comprises 14 residues. The CDR3 sequence: CASTSDRGRTEAFF. CDR3 nucleotide sequence: TGTGCCAGCACCTCCGACAGGGGGAGAACTGAAGCTTTCTTT.

This chain uses TRBV19 with TRBJ1-2, with D possibly TRBD1 on 5 matching bases. Germline loops: CDR1 LNHDA, CDR2 SQIVND (reference sequence). V lost 4 bases and J lost 1, with 7 bases in between. The CDR3 consists of 13 residues. This CDR3 reads CASSSRGNYGYTF. Here the CDR3 DNA reads TGTGCCAGTAGTAGTAGGGGTAACTATGGCTACACCTTC.

The chain employs TRBV4-1 and TRBJ2-3, with 14 bases matching TRBD2. Germline CDR1 reads MGHRA; CDR2 reads YSYEKL. There are 18 residues in the CDR3. V shed 0 bases and J 3 bases; nucleotides not matched to a gene: 5. The CDR3 sequence: CASSQETRTSGGTDTQYF. CDR3 coding DNA: TGCGCCAGCAGCCAAGAAACACGGACTAGCGGGGGGACAGATACGCAGTATTTT.

V gene TRBV6-5 combines with J gene TRBJ1-2; 8 bases agree with TRBD1. V gave up 0 bases and J gave up 0 bases; unmatched junction bases: 0. Germline CDR1 reads MNHEY; CDR2 reads SVGAGI. The CDR3 extends over 15 amino acids. The chain's CDR3 is CASSYSGQANYGYTF. DNA for the CDR3: TGTGCCAGCAGTTACTCGGGACAGGCTAACTATGGCTACACCTTC.

This chain connects TRBV5-1 to TRBJ1-1, with 8 bases fitting TRBD1. The ends lost 3 bases at V and 5 bases at J; junction bases unmatched: 6. The CDR3 consists of 14 residues. Germline V gene sequence: CDR1 SGHRS, CDR2 YFSETQ. CDR3 protein: CASSSQQGGTEAFF. CDR3 in DNA: TGCGCCAGCAGCTCCCAACAGGGGGGGACTGAAGCTTTCTTT.

This chain's CDR3 is CASSQRGPNEQFF. As DNA, the CDR3 is TGTGCCAGCAGCCAACGGGGCCCCAATGAGCAGTTCTTC. The gene calls are TRBV3-1 (or the pseudogene TRBV3-2) and TRBJ2-1; D could derive from TRBD1 or TRBD2 (5 bases each). The CDR3 spans 13 residues. The ends were cut back, 2 bases at V and 6 bases at J, with 8 bases in the middle. Germline V gene sequence: CDR1 LGHDT, CDR2 YNNKEL (reference sequence).